A selection of T cell receptor beta chains follows, all from one sample in a study of monozygotic twins with inflammatory bowel disease. One entry per CDR3 protein, without DNA, is what TCRdb gives after re-calling the 5' RACE reads. This sample's table has 400,000 to 500,000 distinct CDR3 sequences. Source material: blood. These receptors came from a human donor with ulcerative colitis or Crohn's disease, or a healthy co-twin of an affected twin (not recorded which). Each CDR3 is given with its conserved first and last residue. The order of the fields is V gene, J gene, CDR3 protein.

v_gene: TRBV20-1; j_gene: TRBJ2-1; CDR3aa: CSARILGLPLVYEQFF
v_gene: TRBV27; j_gene: TRBJ2-7; CDR3aa: CASPLGAGSFYEQYF
v_gene: TRBV25-1; j_gene: TRBJ2-7; CDR3aa: CASIPAGGPYEQYF
v_gene: TRBV7-8; j_gene: TRBJ1-1; CDR3aa: CASSLGGWSTEAFF
v_gene: TRBV10-3; j_gene: TRBJ2-7; CDR3aa: CAISESQYEQYF
v_gene: TRBV12-3/TRBV12-4; j_gene: TRBJ2-3; CDR3aa: CASSLGLAGGMDTKYF
v_gene: TRBV5-4; j_gene: TRBJ2-6; CDR3aa: CASSMLRQGLNVLTF
v_gene: TRBV5-1; j_gene: TRBJ2-1; CDR3aa: CASSQGTRGPDEQFF
v_gene: TRBV19; j_gene: TRBJ2-2; CDR3aa: CASSISRPGELFF
v_gene: TRBV12-2; j_gene: TRBJ2-1; CDR3aa: CASRLVDGAPYNEQFF
v_gene: TRBV5-6; j_gene: TRBJ2-2; CDR3aa: CASSLGPPSGGNTGELFF
v_gene: TRBV18; j_gene: TRBJ2-7; CDR3aa: CASSPGQGAEQYF
v_gene: TRBV11-2; j_gene: TRBJ2-3; CDR3aa: CASSLGSGGTGGSDTQYF
v_gene: TRBV5-1; j_gene: TRBJ2-2; CDR3aa: CASSLPDRDTGELFF
v_gene: TRBV4-1; j_gene: TRBJ2-1; CDR3aa: CASSQDVRGLAYNEQFF
v_gene: TRBV10-3; j_gene: TRBJ2-5; CDR3aa: CAISESGVDQETQYF
v_gene: TRBV18; j_gene: TRBJ1-6; CDR3aa: CASSPGLDSPLHF
v_gene: TRBV7-9; j_gene: TRBJ2-7; CDR3aa: CASSSGLAGLLGSEQYF
v_gene: TRBV15; j_gene: TRBJ1-1; CDR3aa: CATSRGGGNTEAFF
v_gene: TRBV4-1; j_gene: TRBJ2-1; CDR3aa: CASSQGVAGGMNEQFF
v_gene: TRBV30; j_gene: TRBJ2-7; CDR3aa: CAWSVLRLEQYF
v_gene: TRBV19; j_gene: TRBJ1-5; CDR3aa: CASSPRDRGLGNQPQHF
v_gene: TRBV2; j_gene: TRBJ2-5; CDR3aa: CASRHDQQGERETQYF
v_gene: TRBV11-2; j_gene: TRBJ2-3; CDR3aa: CASSFKAGGLGSTDTQYF
v_gene: TRBV20-1; j_gene: TRBJ2-1; CDR3aa: CSAIAGPSYNEQFF
v_gene: TRBV7-7; j_gene: TRBJ2-3; CDR3aa: CASSSGGPTDTQYF
v_gene: TRBV7-2; j_gene: TRBJ2-1; CDR3aa: CASSLVWLAGGNEQFF
v_gene: TRBV6-2/TRBV6-3; j_gene: TRBJ1-2; CDR3aa: CASSRGQAYGYTF
v_gene: TRBV2; j_gene: TRBJ1-2; CDR3aa: CASSEQGKPYGYTF